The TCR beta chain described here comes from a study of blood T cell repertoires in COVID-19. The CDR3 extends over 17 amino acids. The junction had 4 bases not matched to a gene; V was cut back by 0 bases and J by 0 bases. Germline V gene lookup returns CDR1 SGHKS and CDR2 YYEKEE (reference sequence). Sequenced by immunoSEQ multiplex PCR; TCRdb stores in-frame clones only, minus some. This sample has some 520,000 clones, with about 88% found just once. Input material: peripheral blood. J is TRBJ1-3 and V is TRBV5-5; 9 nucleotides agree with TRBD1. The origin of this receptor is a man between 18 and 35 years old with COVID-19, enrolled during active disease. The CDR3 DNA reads TGTGCCAGCAGCTTGGAGACAGGGGGACACTCTGGAAACACCATATATTTT. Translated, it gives CASSLETGGHSGNTIYF. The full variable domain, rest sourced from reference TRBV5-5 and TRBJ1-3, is DAGVTQSPTHLIKTRGQQVTLRCSPISGHKSVSWYQQVLGQGPQFIFQYYEKEERGRGNFPDRFSARQFPNYSSELNVNALLLGDSALYLCASSLETGGHSGNTIYFGEGSWLTVV.